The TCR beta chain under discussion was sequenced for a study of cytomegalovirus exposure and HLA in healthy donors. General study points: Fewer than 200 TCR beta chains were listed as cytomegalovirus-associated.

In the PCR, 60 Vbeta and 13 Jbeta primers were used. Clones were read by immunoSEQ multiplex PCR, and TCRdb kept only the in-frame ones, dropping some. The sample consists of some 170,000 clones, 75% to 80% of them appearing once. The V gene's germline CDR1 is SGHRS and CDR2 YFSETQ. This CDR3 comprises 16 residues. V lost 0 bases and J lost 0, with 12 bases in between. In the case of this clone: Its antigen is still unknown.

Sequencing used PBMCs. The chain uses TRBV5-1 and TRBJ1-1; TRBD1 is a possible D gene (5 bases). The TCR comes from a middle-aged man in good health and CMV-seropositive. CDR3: CASSLAGSSLNTEAFF. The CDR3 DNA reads TGCGCCAGCAGCTTGGCAGGGTCCTCACTGAACACTGAAGCTTTCTTT.